The 5 T cell receptor beta chains below come from one sample, sequenced in a study of cytomegalovirus exposure and HLA in healthy donors (dated by TCRdb to about 2017). The library was made by the immunoSEQ multiplex PCR assay. The multiplex PCR relied on a mix of 60 forward primers for TCR Vbeta segments and 13 reverse primers for TCR Jbeta segments. This immuneACCESS table, as held by TCRdb, lists in-frame sequences with V and J called but not all clones. Of the missing ones, under half trace to an unresolved V gene in checked studies; the others have no known cause. The sample has roughly 180,000 clones on record, approximately 80% of them singletons. The biggest ten clones account for 2.1% of the sample. Sequenced material: PBMCs. The receptors were sampled from a woman under 30 in good health and CMV-seropositive.

This chain links TRBV6-1 with TRBJ1-2, with 9 nucleotides matching TRBD1. CDR1 MNHNS and CDR2 SASEGT come from the germline V gene. Losses at the gene ends were 7 bases for V and 8 bases for J; bases not matched to a gene: 8. This CDR3 region has 13 residues. The CDR3 reads CASNVQGARGYTF. The DNA of the CDR3 is TGTGCCAGCAATGTACAGGGGGCCCGAGGCTACACCTTC.

The chain employs TRBV18 and TRBJ1-2, with D tentatively TRBD1 (6 bases). Germline V gene data show CDR1 as KGHSH and CDR2 as LQKENI. Trimming cost V 6 bases and J 14 bases, with 19 bases left between them. CDR3 length: 12 amino acids. DNA for the CDR3: TGTGCCAGCTCTCTCGGACAGAGGAGCGTTACCTTC. Translating gives CASSLGQRSVTF.

The count of this clone is one. The chain recombines TRBV27 with TRBJ2-7; TRBD2 might be the D (6 bases). CDR1 and CDR2 (germline): MNHEY, SMNVEV (reference sequence). The V end was cut by 0 bases, the J end by 2 bases, with 8 bases between. The CDR3 consists of 14 residues. CDR3 region: CASSLSSGPYEQYF. The CDR3 DNA reads TGTGCCAGCAGTTTATCTAGCGGCCCCTACGAGCAGTACTTC.

The J gene is TRBJ1-1, the V gene TRBV2; 9 nucleotides agree with TRBD1. The V gene end was trimmed by 4 bases and the J gene end by 6 bases; junction bases not matched to a gene: 3. Germline V lookup: CDR1 SNHLY, CDR2 FYNNEI. The length of the CDR3 is 13 residues. The CDR3 DNA follows: TGTGCCAGCAGTGCCGGACAGGGGTCTGAAGCTTTCTTT. Its protein product is CASSAGQGSEAFF.

The chain employs TRBV14 and TRBJ1-2, with D unclear. Trimming removed 4 bases from V and 2 bases from J, with 17 bases in between. The CDR3 length is 16 residues. Germline assignment: CDR1 SGHDN and CDR2 FVKESK. CDR3 protein: CASSPLLTDLNYGYTF. The CDR3 DNA reads TGTGCCAGCAGCCCGCTACTGACGGACTTGAACTATGGCTACACCTTC.